A selection of T cell receptor beta chains follows, all from one sample in a study of OX40 agonist ivuxolimab in advanced cancers. Produced via immunoSEQ multiplex PCR; TCRdb's table is partial and in-frame only. This table has 20,000 to 25,000 clones, 87% appearing once. The input for sequencing was CD4+ or CD8+ T cells sorted from blood, taken in a trial of the OX40 agonist ivuxolimab. These receptors all stem from an adult with an advanced solid tumor such as melanoma, head and neck, liver or kidney cancer. Each CDR3 is given with its conserved first and last residue. D genes are given only for firm matches. Size values are once, few and many counts, or a class for expanded clones, and some rows have none.

size	V	D	length	J	CDR3
.	TRBV19	TRBD1	15	TRBJ1-1	CASSIWGQMNTEAFF
once	TRBV9	.	16	TRBJ2-1	CASSLTAGSGHNEQFF
once	TRBV2	.	13	TRBJ2-7	CASSEAAGNEQYF
.	TRBV15	.	16	TRBJ1-1	CATSRGTGDENTEAFF
.	TRBV5-6	.	13	TRBJ1-1	CASRPVMNTEAFF
.	TRBV21-1	.	20	TRBJ2-3	CASSKFSGEREWGTTDTQYF
.	TRBV11-2	TRBD1	17	TRBJ2-7	CASSLDLIGQGAYEQYF
.	TRBV29-1	TRBD2	12	TRBJ2-7	CSAGTSSHEQYF
once	TRBV6-5	.	13	TRBJ1-1	CASSFNPEAEAFF
.	TRBV6-6	.	15	TRBJ1-5	CASTPSVLPNQPQHF
.	TRBV6-5	.	14	TRBJ2-1	CASSYDGTYNEQFF
once	TRBV14	.	14	TRBJ2-1	CASSQSPGVHEQFF
.	TRBV27	.	16	TRBJ1-5	CASTISWGDSNQPQHF
.	TRBV10-3	.	16	TRBJ2-7	CAISHKESGNSYEQYF
once	TRBV15	.	17	TRBJ2-3	CATSRDKGVGSTDTQYF
.	TRBV6-1	.	13	TRBJ1-1	CASSQGQLTEAFF
.	TRBV7-9	.	16	TRBJ1-1	CASSLVGWGSNTEAFF
.	TRBV7-8	.	13	TRBJ1-1	CASSPLIGTTAFF
.	TRBV7-8	TRBD1	17	TRBJ2-2	CASSLVGTGGSYGELFF
.	TRBV6-5	.	13	TRBJ1-2	CASTPTAFYGYTF
.	TRBV7-8	.	13	TRBJ2-5	CASSQYEGGAQYF
.	TRBV10-3	TRBD2	17	TRBJ2-5	CAISEEERGANQETQYF
.	TRBV2	.	12	TRBJ1-2	CASSEGPYGYTF
.	TRBV28	TRBD2	16	TRBJ2-1	CASSLAGDHSYNEQFF
.	TRBV2	.	13	TRBJ1-2	CASSEEPWGGYTF
.	TRBV13	.	16	TRBJ1-6	CASSPGLFPPNSPLHF
.	TRBV6-6	.	13	TRBJ1-1	CASSYVGYTEAFF
once	TRBV28	TRBD1	13	TRBJ1-2	CASRGQGSYGYTF
.	TRBV7-9	.	14	TRBJ1-2	CASSSIDQVAGYTF
.	TRBV4-3	TRBD1	15	TRBJ2-7	CASSHRTGAPYEQYF
.	TRBV11-2	TRBD2	17	TRBJ2-1	CASSPVSGGGLYNEQFF
.	TRBV11-2	.	15	TRBJ1-4	CASSPEPTRSEKLFF
.	TRBV6-6	.	14	TRBJ1-3	CASSPGTPPDTIYF
.	TRBV19	.	15	TRBJ1-5	CASTPDGSQGQPQHF
.	TRBV13	TRBD2	15	TRBJ2-7	CASSLRGGLLYEQYF
.	TRBV9	TRBD1	15	TRBJ1-4	CASSPPGQGTEKLFF
.	TRBV5-5	.	15	TRBJ2-7	CASSLEAGFSYEQYF
once	TRBV5-4	TRBD1	16	TRBJ1-1	CASSLGQGREDTEAFF
.	TRBV5-1	.	13	TRBJ2-7	CASSLGRSYEQYF
.	TRBV7-9	.	13	TRBJ2-5	CASSLTNQETQYF
.	TRBV7-9	TRBD1	17	TRBJ2-3	CASSLAGQGTSTDTQYF
.	TRBV4-3	.	17	TRBJ2-4	CASSQELEGPLENIQYF
.	TRBV7-3	.	18	TRBJ2-1	CASSLTLAGESDHNEQFF
.	TRBV5-6	.	16	TRBJ1-1	CASSRTAFFMNTEAFF
once	TRBV7-9	TRBD2	15	TRBJ2-1	CASSLSGGEHNEQFF
medium-sized	TRBV7-9	.	16	TRBJ1-1	CASSSSSTGLNTEAFF
once	TRBV4-3	.	14	TRBJ2-5	CASSQERVQETQYF
.	TRBV28	TRBD1	19	TRBJ2-7	CASSSSPFMTGDKGLEQYF
.	TRBV7-9	TRBD1	15	TRBJ2-1	CASSFGQGAFNEQFF
.	TRBV28	TRBD2	14	TRBJ2-3	CASTIAGDTDTQYF
.	TRBV4-2	.	13	TRBJ2-1	CASSPSTYNEQFF
.	TRBV6-5	TRBD1	15	TRBJ1-4	CASSYEGQGGEKLFF
.	TRBV9	.	14	TRBJ1-3	CASWSGTSGNTIYF
.	TRBV28	.	15	TRBJ1-1	CASSLMTVKGTEAFF
.	TRBV5-4	.	13	TRBJ1-5	CASSRDGNQPQHF
.	TRBV7-9	.	14	TRBJ1-2	CASSLGAVGYGYTF
few	TRBV7-8	.	16	TRBJ2-3	CASSPNRGWDTDTQYF
.	TRBV5-1	.	17	TRBJ2-1	CASSLVWGAPNGNEQFF